These 7 T cell receptor beta chains were all obtained from the same sample, sequenced in a study of blood T cell repertoires in COVID-19. Data came from immunoSEQ multiplex PCR; TCRdb stores just in-frame clones and leaves some out. The sample holds 97,000 or so clones, approximately 84% seen once. Sequencing used peripheral blood. These receptors originate from a human donor in a cohort sampled during active COVID-19.

This rearrangement joins TRBV6-5 to TRBJ1-2; D is uncertain. V was trimmed by 2 bases and J by 5 bases, leaving 15 bases between them. The germline CDR1 and CDR2 sequences are MNHEY and SVGAGI. CDR3 length equals 15 residues. The CDR3 DNA is TGTGCCAGCAGTTACATTTCGGGTTCTCGGTATGGCTACACCTTC. Translation gives CASSYISGSRYGYTF.

This clone has a single count. The V call is TRBV19, the J call TRBJ1-1; the D gene is possibly TRBD1 (6 bases). The germline gives CDR1 LNHDA, CDR2 SQIVND (reference sequence). The CDR3 loop spans 13 amino acids. With 4 bases removed from V and 5 bases from J, the gap between germline ends came to 11 bases. The DNA of the CDR3 is TGTGCCAGTAGTAACAGGGATTATACTGAAGCTTTCTTT. This gives the protein CASSNRDYTEAFF.

The chain couples TRBV5-4 to TRBJ1-3; D call uncertain. CDR3 length: 15 residues. Germline V gene sequence: CDR1 SGHNT, CDR2 YYREEE (reference sequence). V lost 4 bases to trimming and J lost 4 bases, with 15 bases between them. CDR3 sequence (DNA): TGTGCCAGCAGCCCCGGACCGGGATACGGAAACACCATATATTTT. Amino acids: CASSPGPGYGNTIYF.

The V and J genes are TRBV9 and TRBJ1-3; D not certain. Germline V gene lookup returns CDR1 SGDLS and CDR2 YYNGEE. This CDR3 contains 14 residues. Trimming shortened V by 2 bases and J by 1 base, and 7 bases separated the two germline ends. CDR3 protein: CASSVGRSGNTIYF. CDR3 nucleotides: TGTGCCAGCAGCGTTGGGAGATCTGGAAACACCATATATTTT. Based on the CDR3 plus reference TRBV9 and TRBJ1-3, the full variable domain is DSGVTQTPKHLITATGQRVTLRCSPRSGDLSVYWYQQSLDQGLQFLIQYYNGEERAKGNILERFSAQQFPDLHSELNLSSLELGDSALYFCASSVGRSGNTIYFGEGSWLTVV.

The chain couples TRBV9 to TRBJ2-7; D ambiguous. V gave up 3 bases and J gave up 0 bases, with 13 bases separating them. CDR1 is SGDLS and CDR2 is YYNGEE in the germline V gene. The CDR3 has 15 amino acids. The CDR3 spells CASSAYYSDSYEQYF. CDR3 sequence (DNA): TGTGCCAGCAGCGCCTATTATAGTGACTCCTACGAGCAGTACTTC.

J is TRBJ2-1 and V is TRBV2, with 8 bases aligning to TRBD2. The V gene's germline CDR1 is SNHLY and CDR2 FYNNEI. V lost 4 bases, J lost 6 bases, and 5 bases stayed unmatched. The CDR3 is made up of 14 amino acids. The DNA of the CDR3 is TGTGCCAGCAGTGGTAGCGGGGTCTCCAATGAGCAGTTCTTC. This sequence encodes CASSGSGVSNEQFF.

This clone turned up a few times. V and J are TRBV5-6 and TRBJ2-7, with D possibly being TRBD1 (5 bases). The germline V gene encodes CDR1 SGHDT and CDR2 YYEEEE. V lost 5 bases to trimming and J lost 1 base, with 10 bases between them. The CDR3 is 13 amino acids. Here the CDR3 reads CASRRDRSYEQYF. CDR3 DNA: TGTGCCAGCAGACGTGACAGATCCTACGAGCAGTACTTC.